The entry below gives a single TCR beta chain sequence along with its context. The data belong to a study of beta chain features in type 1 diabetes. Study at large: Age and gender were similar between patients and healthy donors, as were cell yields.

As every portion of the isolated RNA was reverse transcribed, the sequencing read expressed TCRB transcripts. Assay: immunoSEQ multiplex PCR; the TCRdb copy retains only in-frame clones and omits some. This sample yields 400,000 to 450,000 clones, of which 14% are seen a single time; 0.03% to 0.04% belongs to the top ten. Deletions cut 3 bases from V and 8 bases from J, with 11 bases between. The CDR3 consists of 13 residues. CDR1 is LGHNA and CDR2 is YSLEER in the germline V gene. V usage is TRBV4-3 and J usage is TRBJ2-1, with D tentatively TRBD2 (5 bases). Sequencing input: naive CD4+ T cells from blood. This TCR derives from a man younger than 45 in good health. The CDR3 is CASSHAGVDEQFF. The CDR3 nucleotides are TGCGCCAGCAGCCATGCCGGGGTGGATGAGCAGTTCTTC.